The sequence of this T cell receptor beta chain was determined in a study of blood T cell repertoires in COVID-19. About the research overall: Acute and convalescent COVID-19 specimens originated in the United States, Italy and Spain.

Data came from immunoSEQ multiplex PCR; TCRdb stores just in-frame clones and leaves some out. This sample has some 88,000 clones, with approximately 86% found just once. There are 17 residues in the CDR3. V was cut by 1 base and J by 0 bases, with 12 bases left in between. CDR1 is KGHSH, CDR2 LQKENI, per germline. The chain links TRBV18 to TRBJ1-4; perhaps TRBD1 as D (6 bases). Material: peripheral blood. The clonotype was recovered from a man aged 60-69 years with acute or convalescent COVID-19. CDR3 nucleotides: TGTGCCAGCTCACCACAACAGGGATTGGCAACTAATGAAAAACTGTTTTTT. Protein sequence: CASSPQQGLATNEKLFF.